This T cell receptor (beta chain) is from a study of blood T cell repertoires in COVID-19. The overall study: Sources were T cells, B-cell-depleted T cells, or PBMCs; the material itself was cDNA or gDNA.

Germline assignment: CDR1 SQVTM and CDR2 ANQGSEA. The V and J ends lost 4 bases and 1 base respectively, with 10 bases between them. This CDR3 spans 13 amino acids. In the original workflow: Quantification of nucleated cells was approximated via reference gene primer amplification. Repertoires were generated with immunoSEQ multiplex PCR, while TCRdb's copy carries only in-frame clones and drops some. That table gives V, J and clone size, and the DNA gave D and trimming. The sample shows some 120,000 clones, around 83% of them seen only once. The V call is TRBV29-1, the J call TRBJ1-2; unclear D gene. The sequencing input was peripheral blood. This receptor was taken from a man between 60 and 75 years old with acute or convalescent COVID-19. In nucleotides, the CDR3 is TGCAGCGTTGCAAGTAGCCGTAACTATGGCTACACCTTC. Translating it yields CSVASSRNYGYTF.